This T cell receptor beta chain was sequenced during a study of T-cell reconstitution after alpha-beta-depleted transplantation in children. This clonotype was detected many times. Its antigen is still unknown. Trimming took off 5 bases at V and 6 bases at J, with 4 bases between the two ends. The CDR3 extends over 10 amino acids. Findings and limits, study-wide: A year had passed since transplant, and T-cell counts and diversity by then came mostly from newly produced T cells. Several patients had high TCRbeta diversity at day 60; it came from surviving recipient T cells and thymic progenitors.

It was with unique molecular identifiers that the TCRbeta library was prepared. TCRdb re-analysed the PCR reads in MiXCR, keeping a single row per CDR3 protein. The data show hundreds of thousands of distinct CDR3 sequences, approximately 14% seen once. The rearrangement joins TRBV12-3 or TRBV12-4 to TRBJ1-1; the D is unclear. The sequence was collected from a girl aged 2-10 years with congenital amegakaryocytic thrombocytopenia, due to receive a stem cell transplant. This material consisted of PBMCs, taken before TCRalphabeta/CD19-depleted stem cell transplant. The CDR3 region is CASSLAEAFF. The CDR3 DNA reads as TGTGCCAGCAGTCTGGCTGAAGCTTTCTTT.